Listed below are T cell receptor beta chains from one sample, sequenced in a study of T cells in Graves' hyperthyroidism and ophthalmopathy. From the multiplex PCR reads, TCRdb called clonotypes with MiXCR, one entry per CDR3 protein. The sample consists of 660,000 or so distinct CDR3 sequences, about 45% of them appearing once. The specimen was peripheral blood or thyroid tissue (not recorded which). The receptors here all came from an adult man with Graves' disease, either hyperthyroidism or ophthalmopathy (not recorded which). Both conserved end residues are part of each CDR3. D genes are given only for firm matches. A row's size may be missing; if present it is once, few, many or a size class.

cdr3_length	v_call	d_call	j_call	clone_size	cdr3_nt	cdr3_aa
14	TRBV7-2	TRBD1	TRBJ2-5	-	TGTGCCAGCAGGACAGACAGGGGTGGCGAGACCCAGTACTTC	CASRTDRGGETQYF
14	TRBV10-2	-	TRBJ1-6	few	TGTGCCAGCAGTTTTAACGGCTATAATTCACCCCTCCACTTT	CASSFNGYNSPLHF
16	TRBV19	TRBD1	TRBJ1-5	-	TGTGCCAGTAGTATGAGGACAGGTAGGGGCAATCAGCCCCAGCATTTT	CASSMRTGRGNQPQHF
14	TRBV5-1	-	TRBJ1-4	once	TGCGCCAGCAGCTCCGAGGCTATTAATGAAAAACTGTTTTTT	CASSSEAINEKLFF
18	TRBV6-6	TRBD1	TRBJ2-2	few	TGTGCCAGCAGTGGCGATTTCCGGGACAGGGGATTCACCGGGGAGCTGTTTTTT	CASSGDFRDRGFTGELFF
13	TRBV2	TRBD1	TRBJ1-2	-	TGTGCCAGCAGCCAGGGGGCAGGCTATGGCTACACCTTC	CASSQGAGYGYTF
18	TRBV7-2	-	TRBJ2-5	few	TGTGCCAGCAGCACAGGAGGGTGGGGCGCGGTCGGTTGGGAGACCCAGTACTTC	CASSTGGWGAVGWETQYF
15	TRBV10-3	TRBD1	TRBJ1-1	-	TGTGCCATCAGTGACCAAAACAGGGGGCGCGCTGAAGCTTTCTTT	CAISDQNRGRAEAFF
13	TRBV6-5	-	TRBJ2-7	-	TGTGCCAGCAGTACATGGGAGTCCTACGAGCAGTACTTC	CASSTWESYEQYF
13	TRBV10-3	-	TRBJ1-2	-	TGTGCCATCAGTGAAGGGTGGTTCTATGGCTACACCTTC	CAISEGWFYGYTF
15	TRBV11-2	TRBD1	TRBJ2-7	-	TGTGCCAGCAGCTCCACCGGGACAGGGGACGACGAGCAGTACTTC	CASSSTGTGDDEQYF
12	TRBV10-3	-	TRBJ1-1	-	TGTGCCATCAGTGAAGGGACAACTGAAGCTTTCTTT	CAISEGTTEAFF
14	TRBV7-9	-	TRBJ1-1	-	TGTGCCAGCAGACCGGACATATTGAACACTGAAGCTTTCTTT	CASRPDILNTEAFF
15	TRBV12-3/TRBV12-4	TRBD1	TRBJ1-1	-	TGTGCCAGCAGTGCCTTACAGGGGTGGAACACTGAAGCTTTCTTT	CASSALQGWNTEAFF
14	TRBV14	-	TRBJ1-5	-	TGTGCCAGCAGCCAGGGGACCCCCAATCAGCCCCAGCATTTT	CASSQGTPNQPQHF
15	TRBV7-7	TRBD2	TRBJ2-5	-	TGTGCCAGCAGTCAAATCTCGGGACTAGTGGAGACCCAGTACTTC	CASSQISGLVETQYF
14	TRBV7-6	-	TRBJ1-4	few	TGTGCCAGCAGCTTCGGGGAAACTAATGAAAAACTGTTTTTT	CASSFGETNEKLFF
16	TRBV7-9	TRBD1	TRBJ2-7	few	TGTGCCAGCAGCGACGGACAGGCCCTCACAAGCGACGAGCAGTACTTC	CASSDGQALTSDEQYF
14	TRBV5-1	-	TRBJ2-7	-	TGCGCCAGCAGCCCCGGCCCAGGGCCCCACGAGCAGTACTTC	CASSPGPGPHEQYF
11	TRBV2	-	TRBJ1-6	-	TGTGCCAGCAGTCTCGCGCCACCCCTCCACTTT	CASSLAPPLHF
14	TRBV24-1	-	TRBJ1-2	many	TGTGCCACCAGTGATTTGATGACTAACTATGGCTACACCTTC	CATSDLMTNYGYTF
12	TRBV7-2	-	TRBJ1-1	few	TGTGCCAGCAGCTTAGATTCCGGTAAAGCTTTCTTT	CASSLDSGKAFF
15	TRBV25-1	-	TRBJ2-2	-	TGTGCCAGCAGTGGATGGGAGGGGGGCACCGGGGAGCTGTTTTTT	CASSGWEGGTGELFF
15	TRBV7-4	TRBD1	TRBJ2-7	-	TGTGCCAGCAGCTTCCGGGACAGCGTGCACTACGAGCAGTACTTC	CASSFRDSVHYEQYF
14	TRBV9	TRBD1	TRBJ1-2	-	TGTGCCAGCAGGAGACAGGGGGTCATCGACGGCTACACCTTC	CASRRQGVIDGYTF
15	TRBV6-5	TRBD1	TRBJ1-6	-	TGTGCCAGCAGTGACTCGGACAGGCTTGGGTCACCCCTCCACTTT	CASSDSDRLGSPLHF
15	TRBV12-3/TRBV12-4	-	TRBJ1-4	-	TGTGCCAGCAGACCCCAGGGAAGGAGTAATGAAAAACTGTTTTTT	CASRPQGRSNEKLFF
11	TRBV7-9	-	TRBJ2-2	once	TGTGTCAGCAGCCCCCGCAGGGAGCTTTTTTTT	CVSSPRRELFF
16	TRBV24-1	TRBD1	TRBJ2-5	-	TGTGCCACCAGTGAGGCCGGGACAGGGCCTCAAGAGACCCAGTACTTC	CATSEAGTGPQETQYF
14	TRBV20-1	-	TRBJ2-7	-	TGCAGTGCTAGAGATTTGGGGGGCTCCTACGAGCAGTACTTC	CSARDLGGSYEQYF
13	TRBV2	-	TRBJ1-5	many	TGTGGCGCAGGGGCAAATAGCAATCAGCCCCAGCATTTT	CGAGANSNQPQHF
17	TRBV7-8	TRBD1	TRBJ1-5	-	TGTGCCAGTAGTATAGTCGGGACAGGGGGGGTCAATCAGCCCCAGCATTTT	CASSIVGTGGVNQPQHF